In this sample, the clone carrying this T cell receptor beta chain turned up a few times. A J-beta primer mix and a sample-barcoded 5' primer were used in a second PCR of roughly 7 to 12 cycles. TCRdb redid the calling of the 5' RACE reads with MiXCR, one entry per CDR3 protein. Found here are 1.5 million to 2 million distinct CDR3 sequences, 49% of them singletons; the top ten hold over 2%. Trimming took 0 bases from V and 5 from J; bases not matched to a gene: 8. Germline loops: CDR1 KGHSH, CDR2 LQKENI. CDR3 size: 16 residues. The data were obtained in a study of blood T cells in healthy people across ages. Researchers collected ten milliliters of peripheral blood from every single donor.

V gene TRBV18 combines with J gene TRBJ2-5, with 8 bases that match TRBD1. The receptor was derived from a woman aged 40 to 50 in good health. Sample: blood. The CDR3 spells CASSPPRTGSRETQYF. CDR3 in DNA: TGTGCCAGCTCACCACCGAGGACAGGGTCCCGGGAGACCCAGTACTTC.